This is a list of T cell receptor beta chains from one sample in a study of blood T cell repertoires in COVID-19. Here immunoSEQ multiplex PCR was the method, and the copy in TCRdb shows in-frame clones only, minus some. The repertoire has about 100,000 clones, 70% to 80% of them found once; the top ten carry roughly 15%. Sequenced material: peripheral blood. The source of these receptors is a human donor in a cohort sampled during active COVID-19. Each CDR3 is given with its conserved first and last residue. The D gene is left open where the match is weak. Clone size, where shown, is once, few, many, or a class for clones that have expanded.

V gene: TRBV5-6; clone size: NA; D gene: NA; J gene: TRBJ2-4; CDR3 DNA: TGTGCCAGCAGCTTGGGGTTGCGCGTAGCCAAAAACATTCAGTACTTC; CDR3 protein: CASSLGLRVAKNIQYF
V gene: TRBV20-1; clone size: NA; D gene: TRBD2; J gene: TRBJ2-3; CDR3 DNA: TGCAGTTCCAGTGGGACTAGCGGGGGCCACACAGATACGCAGTATTTT; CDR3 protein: CSSSGTSGGHTDTQYF
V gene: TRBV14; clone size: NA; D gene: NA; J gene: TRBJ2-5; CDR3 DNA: TGTGCCAGCAGCCAAGGAGTACAAGAGACCCAGTACTTC; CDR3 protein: CASSQGVQETQYF
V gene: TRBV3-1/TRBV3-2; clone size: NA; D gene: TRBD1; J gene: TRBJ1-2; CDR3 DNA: TGTGCCAGCAGCCAAGGACCCGGGACAGGAGGCACCTTC; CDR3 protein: CASSQGPGTGGTF
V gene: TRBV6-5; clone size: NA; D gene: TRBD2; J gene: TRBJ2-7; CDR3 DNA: TGTGCCAGCAGTTACAAGGGACTAGCTTCTCTCGAGCAGTACTTC; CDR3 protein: CASSYKGLASLEQYF
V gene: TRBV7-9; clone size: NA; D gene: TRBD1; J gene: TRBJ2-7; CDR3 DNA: TGTGCCAGCAGCCCCGGGACAGGGTACTACGAGCAGTACTTC; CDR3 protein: CASSPGTGYYEQYF
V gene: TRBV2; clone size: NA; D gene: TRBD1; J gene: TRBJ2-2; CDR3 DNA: TGTGCCAGCACAAAGGACAGGGGGCCCACCGGGGAGCTGTTTTTT; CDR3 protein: CASTKDRGPTGELFF
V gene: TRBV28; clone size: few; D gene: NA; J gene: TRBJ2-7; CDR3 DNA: TGTGCCAGCAAAGGAGGGGAATCCTACGAGCAGTACTTC; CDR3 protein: CASKGGESYEQYF
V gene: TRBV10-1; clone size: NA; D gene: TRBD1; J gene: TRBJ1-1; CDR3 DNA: TGCGCCAGCAGGCCGGGACAGGGGCTGAACACTGAAGCTTTCTTT; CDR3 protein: CASRPGQGLNTEAFF
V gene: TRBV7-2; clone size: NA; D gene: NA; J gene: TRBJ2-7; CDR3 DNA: TGTGCCAGCAGCTTAGCCTCTTCAGGGGCCCCCTACGAGCAGTACTTC; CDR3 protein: CASSLASSGAPYEQYF
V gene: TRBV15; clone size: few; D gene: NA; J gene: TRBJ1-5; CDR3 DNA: TGTGCCACCAGCAGAGGCAGGAATCAGCCCCAGCATTTT; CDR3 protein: CATSRGRNQPQHF
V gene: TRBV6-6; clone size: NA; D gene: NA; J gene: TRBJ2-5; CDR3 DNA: TGTGCTCTATCCGAAGGAGGAGGGCAAGAGACCCAGTACTTC; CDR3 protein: CALSEGGGQETQYF
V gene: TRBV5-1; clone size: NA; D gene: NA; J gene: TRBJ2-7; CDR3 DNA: TGCGCCAGCAGTGTGGACAGTAGTCGTGAGCAGTACTTC; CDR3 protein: CASSVDSSREQYF
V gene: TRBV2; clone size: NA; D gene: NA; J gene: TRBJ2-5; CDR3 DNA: TGTGCCAGCAGTGAAAGCGTCGGGACCCAGTACTTC; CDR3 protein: CASSESVGTQYF
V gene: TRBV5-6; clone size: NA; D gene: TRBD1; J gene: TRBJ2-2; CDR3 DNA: TGTGCCAGCAGCTTGGATGGGACAGGGCTCACCGGGGAGCTGTTTTTT; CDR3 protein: CASSLDGTGLTGELFF
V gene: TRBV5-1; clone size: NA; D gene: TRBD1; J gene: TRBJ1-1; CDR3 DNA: TGCGCCAGCAGCGGACAGGGGGCGACTGAAGCTTTCTTT; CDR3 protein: CASSGQGATEAFF
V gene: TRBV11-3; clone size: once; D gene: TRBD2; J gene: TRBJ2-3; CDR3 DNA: TGTGCCAGCGGAACGGGGGGTCGCGGGAATACGCAGTATTTT; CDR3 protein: CASGTGGRGNTQYF
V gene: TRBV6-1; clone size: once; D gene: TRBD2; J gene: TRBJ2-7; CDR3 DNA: TGTGCCAGCAGTGTGAAGCGGGAGGCAGGTACTATCTTCTCCTACGAGCAGTACTTC; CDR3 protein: CASSVKREAGTIFSYEQYF
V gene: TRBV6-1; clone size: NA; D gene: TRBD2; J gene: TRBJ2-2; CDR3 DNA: TGTGCCAGCAGTGCTACTAGCGGGCGGAACACCGGGGAGCTGTTTTTT; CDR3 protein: CASSATSGRNTGELFF
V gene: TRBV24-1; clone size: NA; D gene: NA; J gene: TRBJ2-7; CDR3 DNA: TGTGCCACCAGTGACGGAGGACGGGGAACTTCCTACGAGCAGTACTTC; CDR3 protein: CATSDGGRGTSYEQYF
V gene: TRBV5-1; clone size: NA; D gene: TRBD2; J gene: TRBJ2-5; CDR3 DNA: TGCGCCAGCAGCAAGGGGACTAGCGGGGGACAAGAGACCCAGTACTTC; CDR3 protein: CASSKGTSGGQETQYF
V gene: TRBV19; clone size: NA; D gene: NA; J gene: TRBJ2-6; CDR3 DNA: TGTGCCAGTGCTAAGAGGACACGAGACTCTGGGGCCAACGTCCTGACTTTC; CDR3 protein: CASAKRTRDSGANVLTF
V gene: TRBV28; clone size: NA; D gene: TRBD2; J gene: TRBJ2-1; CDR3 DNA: TGTGCCAGCAGTGGACTAGCGGGAGGCGGATACAATGAGCAGTTCTTC; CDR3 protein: CASSGLAGGGYNEQFF
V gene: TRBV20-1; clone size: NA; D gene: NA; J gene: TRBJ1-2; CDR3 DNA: TGCAGTGCTAGTACAGGAACTTCCTATGGCTACACCTTC; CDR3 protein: CSASTGTSYGYTF
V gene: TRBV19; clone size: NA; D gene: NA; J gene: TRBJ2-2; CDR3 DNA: TGTGCCAGTAGTATTGAGGGAACCGGGGAGCTGTTTTTT; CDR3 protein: CASSIEGTGELFF
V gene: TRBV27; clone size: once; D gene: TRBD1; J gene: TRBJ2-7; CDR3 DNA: TGTGCCAGCAGTCCCCCCGGGGACAGCTACGAGCAGTACTTC; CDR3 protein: CASSPPGDSYEQYF
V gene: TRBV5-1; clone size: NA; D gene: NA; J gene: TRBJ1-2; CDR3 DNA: TGCGCCAGCAGCTTGGAGGACTTCACACAAAACTATGGCTACACCTTC; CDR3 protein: CASSLEDFTQNYGYTF
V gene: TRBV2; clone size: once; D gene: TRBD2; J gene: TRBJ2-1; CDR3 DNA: TGTGCCAGCAGTGAACTCGGGAGGGCCGATGAGCAGTTCTTC; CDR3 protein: CASSELGRADEQFF
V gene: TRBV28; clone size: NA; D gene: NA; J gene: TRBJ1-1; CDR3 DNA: TGTGCCAGCAGTTTAATAGGCAGGGTCGAAGCTTTCTTT; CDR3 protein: CASSLIGRVEAFF
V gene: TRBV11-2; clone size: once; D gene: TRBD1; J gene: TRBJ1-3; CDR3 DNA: TGTGCCAGCAGCGCTTCCGGGACAGGGGGAGCGAACACCATATATTTT; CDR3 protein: CASSASGTGGANTIYF
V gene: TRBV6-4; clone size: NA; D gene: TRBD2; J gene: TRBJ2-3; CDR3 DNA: TGTGCCAGCAGTGCCCTACAACCGGGACTAGCGGGAGTAGATACGCAGTATTTT; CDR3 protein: CASSALQPGLAGVDTQYF
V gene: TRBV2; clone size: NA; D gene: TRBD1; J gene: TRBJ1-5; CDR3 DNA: TGTGCCAGCAGTTTGATAAGGGACAGGGACATTGAGCCCCAGCATTTT; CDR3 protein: CASSLIRDRDIEPQHF
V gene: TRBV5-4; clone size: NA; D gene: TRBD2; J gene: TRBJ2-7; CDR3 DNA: TGTGCCAGCAGCTTAGCGGGAGGTAGCCCCGAGCAGTACTTC; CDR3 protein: CASSLAGGSPEQYF
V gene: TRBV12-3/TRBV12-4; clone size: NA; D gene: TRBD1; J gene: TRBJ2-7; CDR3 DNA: TGTGCCAGCAGCGCGCGACAGGGATACGAGCAGTACTTC; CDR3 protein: CASSARQGYEQYF
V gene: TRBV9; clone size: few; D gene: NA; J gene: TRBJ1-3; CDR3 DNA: TGTGCCAGCAGCGTAGAAGGGGGATCTGGAAACACCATATATTTT; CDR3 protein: CASSVEGGSGNTIYF
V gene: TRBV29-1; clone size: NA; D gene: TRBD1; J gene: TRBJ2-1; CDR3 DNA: TGCAGCGTTGGGACAGGGGGCCGGAATGAGCAGTTCTTC; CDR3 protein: CSVGTGGRNEQFF
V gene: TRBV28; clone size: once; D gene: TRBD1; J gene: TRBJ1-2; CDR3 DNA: TGTGCCAGCAGGCCTATTAACAGGGGGCGCAAAGGCTACACCTTC; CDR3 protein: CASRPINRGRKGYTF
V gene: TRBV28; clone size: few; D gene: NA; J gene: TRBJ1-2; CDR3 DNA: TGTGCCAGCAGTCCCCTGGACACTTACTATGGCTACACCTTC; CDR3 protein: CASSPLDTYYGYTF
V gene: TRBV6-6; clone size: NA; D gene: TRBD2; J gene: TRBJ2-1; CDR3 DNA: TGTGCCAGCAGTTACTCGGTAGCGGGTAATGAGCAGTTCTTC; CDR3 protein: CASSYSVAGNEQFF
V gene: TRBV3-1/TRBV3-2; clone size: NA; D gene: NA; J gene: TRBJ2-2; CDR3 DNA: TGTGCCAGCACCCGGAGGCAGGGGGGCACCGGGGAGCTGTTTTTT; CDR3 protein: CASTRRQGGTGELFF
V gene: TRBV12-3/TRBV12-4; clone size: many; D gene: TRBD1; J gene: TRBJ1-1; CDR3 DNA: TGTGCCAGCAGTCTACAGGGGCGGGTTGAAGCTTTCTTT; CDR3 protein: CASSLQGRVEAFF
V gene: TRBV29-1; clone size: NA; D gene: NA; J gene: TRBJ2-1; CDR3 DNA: TGCAGCCTAAGACCAGGGGGGAGATACAATGAGCAGTTCTTC; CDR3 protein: CSLRPGGRYNEQFF
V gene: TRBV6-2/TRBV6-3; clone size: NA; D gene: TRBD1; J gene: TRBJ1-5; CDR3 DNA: TGTGCCAGCAGTCGTCCCGCACAGGGGACGGGTCAGCCCCAGCATTTT; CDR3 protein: CASSRPAQGTGQPQHF
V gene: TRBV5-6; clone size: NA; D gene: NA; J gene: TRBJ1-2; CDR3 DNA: TGTGCCAGCAGCTTGATCGGGGGGGCCTATGGCTACACCTTC; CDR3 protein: CASSLIGGAYGYTF
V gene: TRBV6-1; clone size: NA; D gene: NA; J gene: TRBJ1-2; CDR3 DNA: TGTGCCAGCAGTGAATCAGGACATGGATATGGCTACACCTTC; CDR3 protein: CASSESGHGYGYTF
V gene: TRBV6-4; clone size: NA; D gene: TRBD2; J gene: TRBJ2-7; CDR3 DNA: TGTGCCAGCACTGTAGGCGGGGGGGTGGATGTCTACGAGCAGTACTTC; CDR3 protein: CASTVGGGVDVYEQYF
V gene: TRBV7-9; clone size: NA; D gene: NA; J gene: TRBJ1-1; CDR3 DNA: TGTGCCAGCAGCTTAATCCCCGTAGGGGCAGGCACTGAAGCTTTCTTT; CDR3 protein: CASSLIPVGAGTEAFF
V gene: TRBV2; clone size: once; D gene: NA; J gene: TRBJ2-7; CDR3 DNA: TGTGCCAGCAGCCTAAGCTACGAGCAGTACTTC; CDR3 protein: CASSLSYEQYF
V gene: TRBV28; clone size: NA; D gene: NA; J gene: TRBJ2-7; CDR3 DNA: TGTGCCAGCAGTTTATCCCTACCTTCTGCAGGGTCAAGGAGCTTC; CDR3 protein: CASSLSLPSAGSRSF
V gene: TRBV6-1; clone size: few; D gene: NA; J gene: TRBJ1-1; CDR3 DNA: TGTGCCAGCAGTGAATGGGGGCTTGCTTTCTTT; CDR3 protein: CASSEWGLAFF
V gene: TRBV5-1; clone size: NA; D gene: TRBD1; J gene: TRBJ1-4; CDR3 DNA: TGCGCCAGCAGCTTGATTGGCAGGGGGGAAAATGAAAAACTGTTTTTT; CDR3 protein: CASSLIGRGENEKLFF
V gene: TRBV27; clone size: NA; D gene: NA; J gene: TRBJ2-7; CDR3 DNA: TGTGCCAGCAGTATCCAAGGGGGGGGAGGCCCCTACGAGCAGTACTTC; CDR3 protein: CASSIQGGGGPYEQYF
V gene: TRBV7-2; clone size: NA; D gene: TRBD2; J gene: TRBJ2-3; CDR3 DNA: TGTGCCAGCAGCTTAGAAGGGACTAGCGGGAGGGCCCGTCATACGCAGTATTTT; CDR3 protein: CASSLEGTSGRARHTQYF
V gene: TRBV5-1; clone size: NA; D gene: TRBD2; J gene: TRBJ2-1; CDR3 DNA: TGCGCCAGCAGCTATTCGGGGGGGAATGAGCAGTTCTTC; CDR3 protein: CASSYSGGNEQFF
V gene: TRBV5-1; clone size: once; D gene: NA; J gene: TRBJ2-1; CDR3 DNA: TGCGCCAGCATGGCGTCAAGCGGCGGGAATGAGCAGTTCTTC; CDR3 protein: CASMASSGGNEQFF